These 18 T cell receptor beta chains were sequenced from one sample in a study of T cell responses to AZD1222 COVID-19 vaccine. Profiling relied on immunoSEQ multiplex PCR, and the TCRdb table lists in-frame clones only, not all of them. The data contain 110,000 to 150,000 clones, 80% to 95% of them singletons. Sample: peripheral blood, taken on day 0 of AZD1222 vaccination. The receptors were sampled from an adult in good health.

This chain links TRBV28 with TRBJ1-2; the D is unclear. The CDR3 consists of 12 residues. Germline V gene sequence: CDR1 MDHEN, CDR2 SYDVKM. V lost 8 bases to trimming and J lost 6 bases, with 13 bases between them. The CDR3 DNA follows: TGTGCCAGCGGTTCTCAAATGAATGGCTACACCTTC. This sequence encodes CASGSQMNGYTF.

CDR3 sequence reads: CASSFRTGLGEKLFF. The CDR3 DNA sequence: TGTGCCAGCAGCTTCCGGACAGGGTTGGGGGAAAAACTGTTTTTT. The chain carries TRBV13 and TRBJ1-4; 8 nucleotides line up with TRBD1. The length of the CDR3 is 15 residues. Germline V gives CDR1 PRHDT, CDR2 FYEKMQ (reference sequence). Trimming cost V 3 bases and J 8 bases; bases outside gene matches: 8.

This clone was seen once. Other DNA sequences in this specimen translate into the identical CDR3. In DNA, the CDR3 is TGCAGCGTGGGACAGGGAGATGGCTACACCTTC. Protein product: CSVGQGDGYTF. J is TRBJ1-2 and V is TRBV29-1, with TRBD1 matching over 9 bases. The germline gives CDR1 SQVTM, CDR2 ANQGSEA. The CDR3 totals 11 residues. With 6 bases clipped from V and 6 bases from J, the junction kept 2 bases outside the gene matches.

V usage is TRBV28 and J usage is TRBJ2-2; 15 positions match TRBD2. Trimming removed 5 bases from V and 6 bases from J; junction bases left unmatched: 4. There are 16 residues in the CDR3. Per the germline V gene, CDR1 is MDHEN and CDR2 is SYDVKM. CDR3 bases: TGTGCCAGCAGTCTGGGACTAGCGGGAGGTCCCGGGGAGCTGTTTTTT. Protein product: CASSLGLAGGPGELFF.

Written as DNA, the CDR3 is TGTGCCAGCAGTTACTCCACCTACGAGCAGTACTTC. Translation: CASSYSTYEQYF. J is TRBJ2-7 and V is TRBV6-2 or TRBV6-3; D is ambiguous. V was pared by 0 bases and J by 2 bases, with 2 bases between. The CDR3 is 12 amino acids. CDR1 is MNHEY and CDR2 is SVGEGT in the germline V gene.

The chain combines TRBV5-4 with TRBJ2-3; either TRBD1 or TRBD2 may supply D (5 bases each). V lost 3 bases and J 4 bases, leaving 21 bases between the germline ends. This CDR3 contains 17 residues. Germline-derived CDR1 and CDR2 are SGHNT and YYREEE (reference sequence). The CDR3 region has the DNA TGTGCCAGCAGCTCCGGGTTCGAGCGAGGGGTCCCAGATACGCAGTATTTT. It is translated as CASSSGFERGVPDTQYF.

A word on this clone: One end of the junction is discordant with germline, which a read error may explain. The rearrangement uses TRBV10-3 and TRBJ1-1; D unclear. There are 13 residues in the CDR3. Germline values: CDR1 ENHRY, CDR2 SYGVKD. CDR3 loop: CAITEGISTEAFF. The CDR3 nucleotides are TGTGCCATCACTGAGGGAATTTCCACTGAAGCTTTCTTT.

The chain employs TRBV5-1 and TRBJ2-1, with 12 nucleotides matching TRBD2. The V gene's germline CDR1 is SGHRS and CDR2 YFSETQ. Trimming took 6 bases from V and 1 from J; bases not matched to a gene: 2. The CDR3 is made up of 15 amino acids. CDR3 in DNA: TGCGCCAGCAAGACTAGCGGGAGTTCCTACAATGAGCAGTTCTTC. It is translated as CASKTSGSSYNEQFF. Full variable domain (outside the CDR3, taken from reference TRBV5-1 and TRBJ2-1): KAGVTQTPRYLIKTRGQQVTLSCSPISGHRSVSWYQQTPGQGLQFLFEYFSETQRNKGNFPGRFSGRQFSNSRSEMNVSTLELGDSALYLCASKTSGSSYNEQFFGPGTRLTVL.

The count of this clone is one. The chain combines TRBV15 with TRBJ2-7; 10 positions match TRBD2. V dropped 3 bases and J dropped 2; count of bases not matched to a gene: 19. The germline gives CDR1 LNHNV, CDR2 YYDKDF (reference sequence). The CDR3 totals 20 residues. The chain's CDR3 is CATSRSTGLAIPLGAYEQYF. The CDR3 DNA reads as TGTGCCACCAGCAGGAGTACGGGACTAGCGATACCGCTTGGGGCCTACGAGCAGTACTTC.

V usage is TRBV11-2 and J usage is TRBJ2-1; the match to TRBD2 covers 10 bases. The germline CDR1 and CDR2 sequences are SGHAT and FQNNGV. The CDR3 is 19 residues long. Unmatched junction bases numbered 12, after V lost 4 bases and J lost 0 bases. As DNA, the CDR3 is TGTGCCAGCAGCTACCCCACTAGCGGGGAGGGGAGCTCCTACAATGAGCAGTTCTTC. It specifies CASSYPTSGEGSSYNEQFF.

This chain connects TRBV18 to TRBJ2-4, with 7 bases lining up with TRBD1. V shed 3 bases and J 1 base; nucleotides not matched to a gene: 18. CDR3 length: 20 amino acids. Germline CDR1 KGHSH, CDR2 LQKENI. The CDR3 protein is CASSPVLTGLGDSAKNIQYF. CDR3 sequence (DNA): TGTGCCAGCTCACCTGTTCTGACAGGGCTTGGGGATTCGGCCAAAAACATTCAGTACTTC. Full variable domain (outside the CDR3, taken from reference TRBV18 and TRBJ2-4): NAGVMQNPRHLVRRRGQEARLRCSPMKGHSHVYWYRQLPEEGLKFMVYLQKENIIDESGMPKERFSAEFPKEGPSILRIQQVVRGDSAAYFCASSPVLTGLGDSAKNIQYFGAGTRLSVL.

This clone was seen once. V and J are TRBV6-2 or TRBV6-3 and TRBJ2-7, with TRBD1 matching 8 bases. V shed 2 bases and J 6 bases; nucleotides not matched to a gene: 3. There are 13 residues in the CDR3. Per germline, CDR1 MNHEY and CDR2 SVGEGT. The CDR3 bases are TGTGCCAGCAGTTACGGACAGGGCCTCGAGCAGTACTTC. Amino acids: CASSYGQGLEQYF.

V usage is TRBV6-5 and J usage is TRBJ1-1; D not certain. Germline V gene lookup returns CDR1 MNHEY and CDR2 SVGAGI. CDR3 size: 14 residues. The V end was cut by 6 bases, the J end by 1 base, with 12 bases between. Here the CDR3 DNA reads TGTGCCAGCAGCTTTCTCCTGGGGAACACTGAAGCTTTCTTT. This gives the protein CASSFLLGNTEAFF.

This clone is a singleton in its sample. The chain's CDR3 is CASSRTDGEAFF. CDR3 DNA: TGCGCCAGCAGTCGGACAGATGGTGAAGCTTTCTTT. This chain links TRBV10-1 with TRBJ1-1, with D possibly being TRBD1 (6 bases). V was cut by 5 bases and J by 7 bases, with 11 bases left in between. Per the germline V gene, CDR1 is WNHNN and CDR2 is SYGVQD (reference sequence). The CDR3 has 12 amino acids.

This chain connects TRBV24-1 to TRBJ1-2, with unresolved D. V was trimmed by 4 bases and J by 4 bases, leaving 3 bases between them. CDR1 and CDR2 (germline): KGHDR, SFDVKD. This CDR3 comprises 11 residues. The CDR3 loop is CATSDVYGYTF. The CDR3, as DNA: TGTGCCACCAGTGACGTCTATGGCTACACCTTC.

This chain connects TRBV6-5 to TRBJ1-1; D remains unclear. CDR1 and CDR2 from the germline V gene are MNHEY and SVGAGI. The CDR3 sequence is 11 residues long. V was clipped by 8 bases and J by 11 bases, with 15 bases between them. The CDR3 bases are TGTGCCAGCGGAGACCGGGGTTCCGCTTTCTTT. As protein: CASGDRGSAFF.

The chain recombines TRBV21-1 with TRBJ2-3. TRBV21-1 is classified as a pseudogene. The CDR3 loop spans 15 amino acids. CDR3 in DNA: TGTGCCAGCGGCCTCCCGGTCCTTAGCACAGATACGCAGTATTTT. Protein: CASGLPVLSTDTQYF.

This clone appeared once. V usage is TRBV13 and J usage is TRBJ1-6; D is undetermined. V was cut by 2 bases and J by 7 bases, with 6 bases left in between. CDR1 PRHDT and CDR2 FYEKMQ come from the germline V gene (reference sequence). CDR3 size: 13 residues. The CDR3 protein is CASSLQRNSPLHF. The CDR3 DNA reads TGTGCCAGCAGCTTACAACGAAATTCACCCCTCCACTTT.